The 21 T cell receptor beta chains below all came from one sample that was sequenced in a study of shared clonotypes between healthy human individuals. Sequencing used immunoSEQ multiplex PCR; TCRdb keeps in-frame clones, though not all of them. The data contain fewer than 3 million clones, around 90% of them singletons. The sample consisted of naive CD4+ T cells from PBMCs. As for subset: CD45RA+ positively selected. Receptors were obtained from a man in his late teens or twenties in good health. Some clones in this sample may be carry-over from other donors' samples.

This clone was recorded once. The chain carries TRBV7-2 and TRBJ2-2, with D tentatively TRBD1 (5 bases). The V gene's germline CDR1 is SGHTA and CDR2 FQGNSA. The CDR3 loop spans 14 amino acids. V dropped 5 bases and J dropped 2 bases, with 9 bases sitting between them. CDR3 DNA: TGTGCCAGCAGCCCAGACAGAAACACCGGGGAGCTGTTTTTT. Protein sequence: CASSPDRNTGELFF.

V gene TRBV4-3 combines with J gene TRBJ2-7; TRBD1 might be the D (5 bases). The CDR3 spans 15 residues. CDR1 and CDR2 from the germline V gene are LGHNA and YSLEER. The V end was cut by 0 bases, the J end by 2 bases, with 11 bases between. The CDR3 reads CASSQDQGRAYEQYF. Written as DNA, the CDR3 is TGCGCCAGCAGCCAAGATCAGGGCAGGGCCTACGAGCAGTACTTC.

Comments on this clone: The sample carries other DNA sequences with the same CDR3. V usage is TRBV7-9 and J usage is TRBJ2-3, with TRBD1 matching over 8 bases. The CDR3 consists of 14 residues. The V gene end was trimmed by 1 base and the J gene end by 5 bases; junction bases not matched to a gene: 2. Germline assignment: CDR1 SEHNR and CDR2 FQNEAQ (reference sequence). The CDR3 loop reads CASSLVQGVDTQYF. The CDR3 DNA follows: TGTGCCAGCAGCTTAGTACAGGGGGTAGATACGCAGTATTTT.

The J gene is TRBJ2-5, the V gene TRBV5-1, with 7 bases matching TRBD1. The junction had 8 bases not matched to a gene; V was cut back by 2 bases and J by 4 bases. Looked up from germline, CDR1 is SGHRS and CDR2 is YFSETQ. There are 15 residues in the CDR3. In DNA form, the CDR3 reads TGCGCCAGCAGCTTTACCACAGGGGAGATAGAGACCCAGTACTTC. It codes for CASSFTTGEIETQYF.

Details on this clone: Other nucleotide sequences in the sample specify the same CDR3. J is TRBJ1-2 and V is TRBV11-2; 7 bases agree with TRBD1. From germline, CDR1 is SGHAT and CDR2 FQNNGV. This CDR3 has 14 amino acids. The V and J ends lost 3 bases and 0 bases, in that order; junction bases with no gene match: 1. The DNA of the CDR3 is TGTGCCAGCAGCTTCGGGACAGCTAACTATGGCTACACCTTC. It is translated as CASSFGTANYGYTF.

The chain links TRBV4-3 to TRBJ2-1, with D hard to call. The V end was cut by 7 bases, the J end by 0 bases, with 16 bases between. The CDR3 has 16 amino acids. In germline, CDR1 is LGHNA, CDR2 YSLEER. The CDR3, as DNA: TGCGCCAGCACCGTCAGTCTCTCTAGCTCCTACAATGAGCAGTTCTTC. Encoded protein: CASTVSLSSSYNEQFF.

CDR3 loop: CASSKTGTGAEKLFF. The DNA of the CDR3 is TGTGCCAGCAGTAAAACCGGGACAGGGGCTGAAAAACTGTTTTTT. The chain links TRBV6-1 to TRBJ1-4; 10 nucleotides agree with TRBD1. This CDR3 is built from 15 residues. Trimming removed 5 bases from V and 7 bases from J; junction bases left unmatched: 7. CDR1 is MNHNS, CDR2 SASEGT, per germline.

J is TRBJ1-5 and V is TRBV28; no reliable D call. Trimming removed 7 bases at V and 7 bases at J, with 17 bases between. Looked up from germline, CDR1 is MDHEN and CDR2 is SYDVKM. The CDR3 has 14 amino acids. CDR3 protein: CASNSQAVWQPQHF. In DNA, the CDR3 is TGTGCCAGCAACTCTCAGGCCGTGTGGCAGCCCCAGCATTTT.

This chain links TRBV7-6 with TRBJ1-4; D unclear. Trimming took off 3 bases at V and 1 base at J, with 9 bases between the two ends. The germline V gene has CDR1 SGHVS and CDR2 FNYEAQ. The length of the CDR3 is 15 residues. The CDR3 region has the DNA TGTGCCAGCAGCTTTCTCCCTTTAACTAATGAAAAACTGTTTTTT. This translates into CASSFLPLTNEKLFF.

This clone was recorded only once. The gene calls are TRBV10-1 and TRBJ1-2, with D uncertain. This CDR3 is 13 amino acids long. V lost 8 bases to trimming and J lost 1 base, with 11 bases between them. Germline-derived CDR1 and CDR2 are WNHNN and SYGVQD (reference sequence). The CDR3 DNA is TGCGCCAGCTCACCGGACCTTAACTATGGCTACACCTTC. It encodes CASSPDLNYGYTF.

Remarks on this clone: Within the sample, other DNA sequences also encode this same CDR3. The J gene is TRBJ2-7, the V gene TRBV5-6; D possibly corresponds to TRBD1 (6 bases). This CDR3 is built from 14 residues. Germline CDR1 SGHDT, CDR2 YYEEEE. V lost 2 bases, J lost 1 base, and 10 bases lay in between. The CDR3 protein is CASSFQGPSYEQYF. In DNA form, the CDR3 reads TGTGCCAGCAGCTTCCAGGGGCCTTCCTACGAGCAGTACTTC.

This clone is a singleton in its sample. J is TRBJ2-4 and V is TRBV7-2, with D maybe TRBD2 (6 bases). V lost 1 base to trimming and J lost 1 base, with 17 bases between them. The length of the CDR3 is 18 residues. CDR1 and CDR2 (germline): SGHTA, FQGNSA. CDR3 DNA sequence: TGTGCCAGCAGCTTAGTTATGATGAGAGGAGGGGCCAAAAACATTCAGTACTTC. This translates into CASSLVMMRGGAKNIQYF.

This clone was observed a handful of times. This chain links TRBV7-9 with TRBJ1-1; D is perhaps TRBD1 (6 bases). The CDR3 is 13 amino acids. Trimming stripped 8 bases from V and 6 bases from J, with 16 bases between. The germline V gene encodes CDR1 SEHNR and CDR2 FQNEAQ (reference sequence). CDR3: CASVLGGFSEAFF. The CDR3 bases are TGTGCCAGCGTCCTAGGGGGATTCTCTGAAGCTTTCTTT.

V and J are TRBV7-8 and TRBJ2-7, with 11 bases identical to TRBD2. The CDR3 is 19 residues long. The trim removed 3 bases at V and 3 bases at J, leaving 16 bases unmatched. Germline CDR1 reads SGHVS; CDR2 reads FQNEAQ. In nucleotides, the CDR3 is TGTGCCAGCAGCTTCCCTCTAGCGGGAGGCCCTATGGAAAGCTACGAGCAGTACTTC. It translates to CASSFPLAGGPMESYEQYF.

The rearrangement uses TRBV29-1 and TRBJ1-2; TRBD1 agrees at 8 bases. V shed 4 bases, J shed 4 bases, and the junction held 5 bases outside the gene matches. CDR1 is SQVTM and CDR2 is ANQGSEA in the germline V gene. This CDR3 region has 13 residues. The CDR3 loop reads CSVAKDRAYGYTF. The CDR3, as DNA: TGCAGCGTTGCTAAGGACAGGGCCTATGGCTACACCTTC.

The rearrangement uses TRBV19 and TRBJ1-2; 8 bases fit TRBD1. Germline CDR1 is LNHDA and CDR2 is SQIVND (reference sequence). The CDR3 is made up of 16 amino acids. V lost 2 bases and J lost 4; bases outside the gene matches: 9. The chain's CDR3 is CASSINRGSSGYGYTF. In DNA form, the CDR3 reads TGTGCCAGTAGTATAAACAGGGGGTCTTCGGGCTATGGCTACACCTTC.

The chain links TRBV5-1 to TRBJ2-2; TRBD2 matches 8 bases. V lost 5 bases, J lost 2 bases, and 5 bases stayed unmatched. Per the germline V gene, CDR1 is SGHRS and CDR2 is YFSETQ. The CDR3 has 15 amino acids. As DNA, the CDR3 is TGCGCCAGCAGGACTAGCGTCGTAAACACCGGGGAGCTGTTTTTT. It yields the protein CASRTSVVNTGELFF.

V gene TRBV2 combines with J gene TRBJ2-3; 8 bases match TRBD1. The trim removed 5 bases at V and 0 bases at J, leaving 4 bases unmatched. CDR3 size: 15 residues. In germline, CDR1 is SNHLY, CDR2 FYNNEI. The CDR3 bases are TGTGCCAGCAGTTCCCGGACAGGGAGCACAGATACGCAGTATTTT. This gives the protein CASSSRTGSTDTQYF.

A single count supports this clone. The chain couples TRBV19 to TRBJ2-7, with no clear D. This CDR3 comprises 16 residues. V was cut by 3 bases and J by 0 bases, with 15 bases left in between. Germline V lookup: CDR1 LNHDA, CDR2 SQIVND (reference sequence). The DNA for the CDR3 is TGTGCCAGTAGTATCTCCGCCACCACGGCCTCCTACGAGCAGTACTTC. This codes for CASSISATTASYEQYF. Variable domain in full (rest from reference TRBV19 and TRBJ2-7): DGGITQSPKYLFRKEGQNVTLSCEQNLNHDAMYWYRQDPGQGLRLIYYSQIVNDFQKGDIAEGYSVSREKKESFPLTVTSAQKNPTAFYLCASSISATTASYEQYFGPGTRLTVT.

V and J are TRBV27 and TRBJ2-2, with D perhaps matching TRBD1 (6 bases). Trimming cost V 5 bases and J 6 bases, with 13 bases left between them. The CDR3 contains 14 residues. Germline CDR1 and CDR2: MNHEY and SMNVEV (reference sequence). In nucleotides, the CDR3 is TGTGCCAGCAGTCCTACAGGGTTCGCCGGGGAGCTGTTTTTT. This codes for CASSPTGFAGELFF.

The chain is built from TRBV28 and TRBJ2-7; 8 nucleotides align to TRBD2. This CDR3 has 18 residues. Germline values: CDR1 MDHEN, CDR2 SYDVKM. V shed 5 bases, J shed 4 bases, and the junction held 19 bases outside the gene matches. The CDR3 coding sequence is TGTGCCAGCAGTCCATCCGCCGGCAGAGCGGGAGTGGGGTACGAGCAGTACTTC. It is translated as CASSPSAGRAGVGYEQYF.